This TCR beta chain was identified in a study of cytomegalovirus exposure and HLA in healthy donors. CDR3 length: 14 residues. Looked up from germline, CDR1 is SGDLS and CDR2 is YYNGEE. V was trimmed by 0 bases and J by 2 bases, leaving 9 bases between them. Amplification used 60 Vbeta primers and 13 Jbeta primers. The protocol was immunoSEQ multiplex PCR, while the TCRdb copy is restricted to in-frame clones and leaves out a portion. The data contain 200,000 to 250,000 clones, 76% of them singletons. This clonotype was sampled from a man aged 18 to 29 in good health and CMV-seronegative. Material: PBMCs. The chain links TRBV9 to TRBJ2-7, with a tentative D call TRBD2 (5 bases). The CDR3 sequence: CASSVAGSTYEQYF. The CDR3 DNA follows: TGTGCCAGCAGCGTAGCGGGAAGTACCTACGAGCAGTACTTC.